This T cell receptor beta chain was sequenced during a study of blood T cell repertoires in COVID-19. In the study overall: There were acute and convalescent COVID-19 samples, and they came from the United States, Italy and Spain. PBMCs, B-cell-depleted T cells, or T cells provided the cDNA or gDNA that made up the material.

The CDR3 totals 13 residues. Germline V lookup: CDR1 LGHNT, CDR2 FRNRAP. Original processing notes: Reference gene primers were amplified, and this amplification served to estimate nucleated cell counts. The repertoire was sequenced with immunoSEQ multiplex PCR; TCRdb's copy has only in-frame clones and lacks some. That table gives V, J and clone size, and the DNA gave D and trimming. The sample records around 250,000 clones, approximately 82% being singletons. The sequence came from a man aged 25 to 40 who had recovered from COVID-19. The chain recombines TRBV12-5 with TRBJ1-2, with D tentatively TRBD1 (6 bases). The specimen was peripheral blood. The CDR3 DNA reads TGTGCCTCGAGCGCCGGGACATACTATGGCTACACCTTC. It is translated as CASSAGTYYGYTF.